A single sample gave rise to the 15 T cell receptor beta chains below, sequenced in a study of OX40 agonist ivuxolimab in advanced cancers. Produced via immunoSEQ multiplex PCR; TCRdb's table is partial and in-frame only. The profile covers some 25,000 clones, with about 86% appearing a single time and about 41% taken by the ten largest. Sequences were derived from CD4+ or CD8+ T cells sorted from blood, sampled in a trial of the OX40 agonist ivuxolimab. These receptors were collected from an adult with an advanced solid tumor such as melanoma, head and neck, liver or kidney cancer.

This chain links TRBV19 with TRBJ2-5, with 9 bases matching TRBD2. Germline values: CDR1 LNHDA, CDR2 SQIVND (reference sequence). This CDR3 comprises 16 residues. V dropped 5 bases and J dropped 5; count of bases not matched to a gene: 12. CDR3 sequence reads: CASSPFLAGEGETQYF. In DNA form, the CDR3 reads TGTGCCAGTAGTCCCTTCTTAGCGGGAGAAGGGGAGACCCAGTACTTC.

V is TRBV4-2 and J is TRBJ2-1, with 13 bases lining up with TRBD2. Per the germline V gene, CDR1 is LGHNA and CDR2 is YNFKEQ. The V gene end was trimmed by 1 base and the J gene end by 5 bases; junction bases not matched to a gene: 2. This CDR3 comprises 16 residues. CDR3 sequence: CASSQVGLAGNNEQFF. CDR3 DNA: TGTGCCAGCAGCCAAGTGGGACTAGCGGGAAACAATGAGCAGTTCTTC.

V gene TRBV5-4 combines with J gene TRBJ2-7; the D gene is possibly TRBD2 (5 bases). V lost 3 bases, J lost 4 bases, and 14 bases lay in between. CDR3 length: 14 residues. Per germline, CDR1 SGHNT and CDR2 YYREEE (reference sequence). CDR3 DNA: TGTGCCAGCAGCTCGGGAAAGGCTATGTACGAGCAGTACTTC. This encodes CASSSGKAMYEQYF.

This chain uses TRBV29-1 with TRBJ2-5, with 10 positions matching TRBD1. In germline, CDR1 is SQVTM, CDR2 ANQGSEA. The CDR3 runs to 14 residues. V was pared by 4 bases and J by 5 bases, with 7 bases of the junction left unmatched. CDR3 sequence reads: CSVAPGQGIETQYF. The CDR3 nucleotides are TGCAGCGTTGCTCCGGGACAGGGGATCGAGACCCAGTACTTC.

J is TRBJ2-7 and V is TRBV6-5; 9 bases line up with TRBD1. J lost 6 bases, V lost 5 bases, and 11 bases had no gene match. The CDR3 consists of 15 residues. Germline V gene data show CDR1 as MNHEY and CDR2 as SVGAGI. CDR3 sequence reads: CASSQLGGTGIEQYF. DNA of the CDR3: TGTGCCAGCAGTCAGCTCGGGGGGACAGGGATCGAGCAGTACTTC.

Only one count was recorded for this clone. The chain combines TRBV7-6 with TRBJ2-2; D possibly uses TRBD1 or TRBD2 (5 bases each). Germline assignment: CDR1 SGHVS and CDR2 FNYEAQ. V shed 1 base and J shed 6 bases, with 6 bases lying between them. The CDR3 has 13 residues. The CDR3 DNA is TGTGCCAGCAGCTTAGGGGGGTCCGGGGAGCTGTTTTTT. Its protein product is CASSLGGSGELFF.

The V call is TRBV5-4, the J call TRBJ2-2; the D is unclear. The CDR3 length is 12 residues. The germline V gene has CDR1 SGHNT and CDR2 YYREEE (reference sequence). The V gene lost 4 bases and the J gene lost 5 bases, with 6 bases spanning the gap. The CDR3 DNA sequence: TGTGCCAGCAGCGTGGGGACCGGGGAGCTGTTTTTT. This gives the protein CASSVGTGELFF.

The J gene is TRBJ2-1, the V gene TRBV5-6, with TRBD2 matching 7 bases. The CDR3 spans 15 residues. The V segment lost 0 bases and the J segment 3 bases; nucleotides outside the gene matches: 3. Germline CDR1 is SGHDT and CDR2 is YYEEEE. CDR3 region: CASSLGTSSYNEQFF. CDR3 DNA sequence: TGTGCCAGCAGCTTGGGGACTAGTAGCTACAATGAGCAGTTCTTC.

V gene TRBV6-5 combines with J gene TRBJ1-4, with D possibly matching TRBD1 (5 bases). V was shortened by 3 bases and J by 7 bases, with 15 bases between the two germline ends. This CDR3 has 15 amino acids. Germline V gene lookup returns CDR1 MNHEY and CDR2 SVGAGI. For the CDR3, the DNA is TGTGCCAGCAGTTATGTGGTCGCAGGGACTGAAAAACTGTTTTTT. It yields the protein CASSYVVAGTEKLFF.

CDR3 nucleotide sequence: TGTGCCAGCAGTGCCGGACTAGAGAGATACGAGCAGTACTTC. Translation gives CASSAGLERYEQYF. This rearrangement joins TRBV28 to TRBJ2-7; 7 bases agree with TRBD2. J was trimmed by 4 bases and V by 5 bases; bases with no gene match: 8. The CDR3 contains 14 residues. The V gene's germline CDR1 is MDHEN and CDR2 SYDVKM.

The chain has TRBV7-2 and TRBJ2-7; TRBD2 matches 12 bases. With V trimmed by 3 bases and J by 0 bases, 0 bases remained unmatched. The CDR3 contains 15 residues. Germline V lookup: CDR1 SGHTA, CDR2 FQGNSA. CDR3 protein: CASSLTSGSSYEQYF. DNA of the CDR3: TGTGCCAGCAGCTTGACTAGCGGGAGCTCCTACGAGCAGTACTTC.

The CDR3 sequence: CASSLDSGNTIYF. The CDR3 DNA reads as TGTGCCAGCAGCTTAGACAGCGGAAACACCATATATTTT. The chain uses TRBV11-2 and TRBJ1-3; D is uncertain. V lost 0 bases and J 4 bases, leaving 4 bases between the germline ends. Germline lookup yields CDR1 SGHAT and CDR2 FQNNGV. This CDR3 has 13 residues.

V and J are TRBV28 and TRBJ2-3, with 7 bases fitting TRBD1. This CDR3 region has 16 residues. The germline CDR1 and CDR2 sequences are MDHEN and SYDVKM. V was pared by 5 bases and J by 0 bases, with 8 bases of the junction left unmatched. DNA for the CDR3: TGTGCCAGCAGTCCACCGGGACAGCTCAGCACAGATACGCAGTATTTT. This encodes CASSPPGQLSTDTQYF. The whole variable domain, remainder taken from reference TRBV28 and TRBJ2-3, is DVKVTQSSRYLVKRTGEKVFLECVQDMDHENMFWYRQDPGLGLRLIYFSYDVKMKEKGDIPEGYSVSREKKERFSLILESASTNQTSMYLCASSPPGQLSTDTQYFGPGTRLTVL.

V is TRBV27 and J is TRBJ2-1, with a weak D call TRBD2 (6 bases). V was trimmed by 5 bases and J by 8 bases, leaving 10 bases between them. CDR3 length: 12 residues. Germline values: CDR1 MNHEY, CDR2 SMNVEV (reference sequence). CDR3 amino acids: CASSHPGDEQFF. In DNA, the CDR3 is TGTGCCAGCAGTCACCCGGGGGATGAGCAGTTCTTC.

This clone was observed once. The chain carries TRBV10-2 and TRBJ1-5, with D perhaps matching TRBD1 (5 bases). Looked up from germline, CDR1 is WSHSY and CDR2 is SAAADI. Trimming stripped 6 bases from V and 5 bases from J, with 17 bases between. This CDR3 is built from 15 residues. CDR3 region: CASSPSPGGDQPQHF. The CDR3 DNA sequence: TGCGCCAGCAGCCCCTCCCCGGGGGGGGATCAGCCCCAGCATTTT.